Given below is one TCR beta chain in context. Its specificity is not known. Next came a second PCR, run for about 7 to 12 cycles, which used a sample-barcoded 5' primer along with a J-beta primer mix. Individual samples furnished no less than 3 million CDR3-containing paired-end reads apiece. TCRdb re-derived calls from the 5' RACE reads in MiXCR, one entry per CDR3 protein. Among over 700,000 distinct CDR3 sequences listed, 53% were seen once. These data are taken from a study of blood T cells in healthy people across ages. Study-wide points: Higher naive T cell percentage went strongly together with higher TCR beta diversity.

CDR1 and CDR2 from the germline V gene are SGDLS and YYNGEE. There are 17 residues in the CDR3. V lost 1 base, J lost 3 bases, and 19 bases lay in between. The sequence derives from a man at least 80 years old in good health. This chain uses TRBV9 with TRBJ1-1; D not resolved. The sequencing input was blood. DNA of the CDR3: TGTGCCAGCAGCGTAAACCGGGATCTTCGCCGGTACACTGAAGCTTTCTTT. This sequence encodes CASSVNRDLRRYTEAFF. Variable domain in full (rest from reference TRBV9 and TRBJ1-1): DSGVTQTPKHLITATGQRVTLRCSPRSGDLSVYWYQQSLDQGLQFLIQYYNGEERAKGNILERFSAQQFPDLHSELNLSSLELGDSALYFCASSVNRDLRRYTEAFFGQGTRLTVV.